This T cell receptor beta chain was recovered during a study of PD-1 blockade in mismatch repair-deficient tumors. Whole-study findings and limits: Tumor-resident clones, often undetectable pretreatment in blood, expanded then contracted after pembrolizumab.

Only in-frame clones appear in the TCRdb table, and some are missing; sequencing was by immunoSEQ multiplex PCR. The sample lists tens of thousands of clones, more than 65% occurring once. TCRs were sequenced from three patients responding to pembrolizumab. CDR1 SQVTM and CDR2 ANQGSEA come from the germline V gene. The CDR3 has 16 amino acids. The ends lost 5 bases at V and 2 bases at J; junction bases unmatched: 5. As regards this clone: What it binds is unknown.

Sequencing was performed on peripheral blood, taken 12 weeks after starting pembrolizumab. The chain is built from TRBV29-1 and TRBJ2-3; 15 nucleotides match TRBD2. The sequence was obtained from an adult with mismatch repair-deficient cancer. CDR3 loop: CSVKGLAGGITDTQYF. In DNA form, the CDR3 reads TGCAGCGTTAAAGGACTAGCGGGAGGGATCACAGATACGCAGTATTTT.